A single TCR beta chain is shown here with its context. Its binding antigen is unknown. The input lacks base qualities; no much larger clone sits a single base away. The receptor library was made with PCR. The data were produced on an Illumina HiSeq 2500. Molecular barcoding was employed in the preparation of TCR libraries, with unique molecular identifiers being used to normalize TCRbeta repertoire quantification. TCRdb handled the public reads itself, with Q25 trimming in fastp and clone calling in MiXCR, and kept productive beta chains. Identical CDR3 protein sequences are pooled into one entry, listed with their most common genes and DNA. Recorded for this sample are approximately 650,000 distinct CDR3 sequences; around 14% of them occurred a single time. About 0.77% of the sample is in the top ten clones. These data originate in a study of T-cell reconstitution after alpha-beta-depleted transplantation in children listed by TCRdb under 2016. Regarding the study in general: T-cell immune reconstitution after TCRalphabeta/CD19-depleted allogeneic hematopoietic cell transplantation in children was quantitatively tracked in the study by means of TCR repertoire profiling. Broad study findings and their caveats: The apparently early recovery of alphabetaT-cell counts about two months after transplant reportedly depended on only several hundred rapidly expanded clones that came from non-depleted graft cells. Hyperexpanded clone frequencies declined over subsequent months; after one year, T-cell counts and TCRbeta diversity were mostly attributed to newly produced T cells. In some patients, high TCRbeta diversity at day 60 was attributed to recipient T cells and intrathymic progenitors that had survived conditioning.

The sample's treatment or condition label is to be understood as: allogeneic hematopoietic cell transplantation with graft depleted of TCRalphabeta T cells and CD19 B cells. TCRalphabeta/CD19-depleted allogeneic hematopoietic cell grafts were given to the transplant recipients, all of whom were children. For this chain, trimming is 3 bases at the V end and 8 bases at the J end, and the number of junction bases without a gene match is 10. The CDR3 measures 15 amino acids from cysteine to phenylalanine. Only the CDR3 portion is preserved as DNA: 45 bases, with reading frame beginning at the first base.

The sequencing here drew on PBMCs, taken before TCRalphabeta/CD19-depleted stem cell transplant. The sequence was obtained from a girl between 2 and 10 years old with congenital amegakaryocytic thrombocytopenia, due to receive a stem cell transplant. This sequence uses TRBV12-3 or TRBV12-4 and TRBJ2-3; TRBD2 aligns with 8 central bases. The CDR3 region: CASSFLASGQGTQYF. In nucleotide form, the sequence is TGTGCCAGCAGTTTTTTAGCTAGCGGGCAAGGTACGCAGTATTTT.